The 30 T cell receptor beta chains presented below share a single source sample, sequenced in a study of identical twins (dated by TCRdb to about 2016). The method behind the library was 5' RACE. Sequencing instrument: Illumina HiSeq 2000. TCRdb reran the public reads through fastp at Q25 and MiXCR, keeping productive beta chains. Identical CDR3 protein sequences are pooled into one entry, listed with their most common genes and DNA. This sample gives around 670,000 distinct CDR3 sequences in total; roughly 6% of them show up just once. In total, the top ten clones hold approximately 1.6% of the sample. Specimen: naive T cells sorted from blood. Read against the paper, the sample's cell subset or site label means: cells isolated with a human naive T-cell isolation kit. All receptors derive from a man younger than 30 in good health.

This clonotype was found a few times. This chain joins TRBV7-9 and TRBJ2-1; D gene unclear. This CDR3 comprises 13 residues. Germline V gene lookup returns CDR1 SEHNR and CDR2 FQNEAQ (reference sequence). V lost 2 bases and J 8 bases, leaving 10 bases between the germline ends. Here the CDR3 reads CASSLPSRDEQFF. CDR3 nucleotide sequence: TGTGCCAGCAGCTTACCCAGCCGGGATGAGCAGTTCTTC. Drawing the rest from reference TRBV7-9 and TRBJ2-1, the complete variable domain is DTGVSQNPRHKITKRGQNVTFRCDPISEHNRLYWYRQTLGQGPEFLTYFQNEAQLEKSRLLSDRFSAERPKGSFSTLEIQRTEQGDSAMYLCASSLPSRDEQFFGPGTRLTVL.

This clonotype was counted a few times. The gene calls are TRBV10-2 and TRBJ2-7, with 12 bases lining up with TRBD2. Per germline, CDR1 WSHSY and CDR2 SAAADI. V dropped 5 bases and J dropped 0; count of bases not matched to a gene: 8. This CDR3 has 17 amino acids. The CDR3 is CASSRLAGVERSYEQYV. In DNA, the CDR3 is TGCGCCAGCAGTCGACTAGCGGGAGTTGAGCGCTCCTACGAGCAGTACGTC.

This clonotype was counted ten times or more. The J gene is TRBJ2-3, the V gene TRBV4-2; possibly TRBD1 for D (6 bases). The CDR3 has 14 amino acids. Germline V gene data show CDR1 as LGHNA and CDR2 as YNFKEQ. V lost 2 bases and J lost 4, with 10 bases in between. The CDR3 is CASSQTGISDTQYF. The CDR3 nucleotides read TGTGCCAGCAGCCAAACAGGGATATCAGATACGCAGTATTTT.

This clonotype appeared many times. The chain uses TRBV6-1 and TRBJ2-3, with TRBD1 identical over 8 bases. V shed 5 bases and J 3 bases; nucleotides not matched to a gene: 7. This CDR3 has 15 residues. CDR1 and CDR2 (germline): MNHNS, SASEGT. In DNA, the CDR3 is TGTGCCAGCAGTACCCGGACAGGGCTGACAGATACGCAGTATTTT. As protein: CASSTRTGLTDTQYF.

CDR3 sequence: CASSQDRGRFYEQYF. The CDR3 DNA reads TGTGCCAGCAGCCAAGACAGGGGGCGCTTCTACGAGCAGTACTTC. The genes are TRBV4-2 and TRBJ2-7; 8 nucleotides line up with TRBD1. CDR3 length: 15 amino acids. The germline V gene encodes CDR1 LGHNA and CDR2 YNFKEQ. Trimming cost V 0 bases and J 3 bases; bases outside gene matches: 4.

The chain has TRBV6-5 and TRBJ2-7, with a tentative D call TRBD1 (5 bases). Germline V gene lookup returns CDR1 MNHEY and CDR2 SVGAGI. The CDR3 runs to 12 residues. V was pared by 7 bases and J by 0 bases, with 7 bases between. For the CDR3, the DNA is TGTGCCAGCAAACAGGCCTCCTACGAGCAGTACTTC. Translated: CASKQASYEQYF.

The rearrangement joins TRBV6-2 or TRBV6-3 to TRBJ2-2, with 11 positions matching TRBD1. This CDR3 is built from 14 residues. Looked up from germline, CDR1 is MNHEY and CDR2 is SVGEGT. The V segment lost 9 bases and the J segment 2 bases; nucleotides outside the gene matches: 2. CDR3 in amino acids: CASGTGGNTGELFF. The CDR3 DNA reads TGTGCCAGTGGGACAGGGGGAAACACCGGGGAGCTGTTTTTT.

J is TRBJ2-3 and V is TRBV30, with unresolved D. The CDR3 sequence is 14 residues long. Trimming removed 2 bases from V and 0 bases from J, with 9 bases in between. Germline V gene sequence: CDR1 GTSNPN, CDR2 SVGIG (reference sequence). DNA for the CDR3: TGTGCCTGGAGTTCTGTCAGGAGCACAGATACGCAGTATTTT. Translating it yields CAWSSVRSTDTQYF.

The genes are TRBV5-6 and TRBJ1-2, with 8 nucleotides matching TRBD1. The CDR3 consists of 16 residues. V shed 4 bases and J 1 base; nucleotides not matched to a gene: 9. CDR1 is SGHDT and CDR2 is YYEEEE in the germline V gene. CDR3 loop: CASSQRTGMVNYGYTF. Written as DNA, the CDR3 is TGTGCCAGCAGCCAAAGGACAGGGATGGTTAACTATGGCTACACCTTC.

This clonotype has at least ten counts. Here the CDR3 reads CASGGARVQPQHF. The CDR3 DNA is TGTGCCAGTGGCGGAGCAAGGGTTCAGCCCCAGCATTTT. The chain couples TRBV6-1 to TRBJ1-5; no clear D gene. The CDR3 spans 13 residues. Trimming removed 9 bases from V and 6 bases from J, with 15 bases in between. Germline V gives CDR1 MNHNS, CDR2 SASEGT.

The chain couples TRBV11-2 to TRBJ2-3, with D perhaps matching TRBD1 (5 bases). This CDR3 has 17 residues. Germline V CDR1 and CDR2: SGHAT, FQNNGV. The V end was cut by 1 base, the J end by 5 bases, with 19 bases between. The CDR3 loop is CASSLVGTRVSGDTQYF. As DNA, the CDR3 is TGTGCCAGCAGCTTAGTGGGAACCAGGGTGTCCGGAGATACGCAGTATTTT. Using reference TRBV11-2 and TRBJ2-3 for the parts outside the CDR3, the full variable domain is EAGVAQSPRYKIIEKRQSVAFWCNPISGHATLYWYQQILGQGPKLLIQFQNNGVVDDSQLPKDRFSAERLKGVDSTLKIQPAKLEDSAVYLCASSLVGTRVSGDTQYFGPGTRLTVL.

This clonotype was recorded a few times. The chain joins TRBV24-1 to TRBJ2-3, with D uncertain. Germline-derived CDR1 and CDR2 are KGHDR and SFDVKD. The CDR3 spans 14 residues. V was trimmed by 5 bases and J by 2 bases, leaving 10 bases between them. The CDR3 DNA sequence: TGTGCCACCAGTGCCCTTGGGGACACAGATACGCAGTATTTT. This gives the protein CATSALGDTDTQYF.

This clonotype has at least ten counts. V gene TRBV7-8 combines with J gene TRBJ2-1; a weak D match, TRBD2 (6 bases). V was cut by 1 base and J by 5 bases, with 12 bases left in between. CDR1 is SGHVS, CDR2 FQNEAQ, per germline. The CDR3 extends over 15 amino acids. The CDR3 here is CASSLVEGYNNEQFF. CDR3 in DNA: TGTGCCAGCAGCTTAGTGGAGGGCTATAACAATGAGCAGTTCTTC.

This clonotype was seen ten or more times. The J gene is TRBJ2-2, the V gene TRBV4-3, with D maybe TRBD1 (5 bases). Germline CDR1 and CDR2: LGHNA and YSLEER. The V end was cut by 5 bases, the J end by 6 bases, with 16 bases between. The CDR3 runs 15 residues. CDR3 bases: TGCGCCAGCAGCTTGGCAGGGATGTTTTCCGGGGAGCTGTTTTTT. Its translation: CASSLAGMFSGELFF.

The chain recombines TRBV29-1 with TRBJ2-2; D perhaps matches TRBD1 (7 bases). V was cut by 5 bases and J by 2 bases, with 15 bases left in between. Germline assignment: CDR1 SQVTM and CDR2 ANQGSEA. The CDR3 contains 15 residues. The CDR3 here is CSVLAGQRNTGELFF. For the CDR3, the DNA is TGCAGCGTTCTTGCGGGACAGAGAAACACCGGGGAGCTGTTTTTT.

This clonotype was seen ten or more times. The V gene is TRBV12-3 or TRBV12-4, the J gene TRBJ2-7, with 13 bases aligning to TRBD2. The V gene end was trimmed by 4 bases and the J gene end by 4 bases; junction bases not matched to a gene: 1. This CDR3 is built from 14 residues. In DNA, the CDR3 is TGTGCCAGCAGTTGGGGACTAGCGGGGTACGAGCAGTACGTC. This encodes CASSWGLAGYEQYV.

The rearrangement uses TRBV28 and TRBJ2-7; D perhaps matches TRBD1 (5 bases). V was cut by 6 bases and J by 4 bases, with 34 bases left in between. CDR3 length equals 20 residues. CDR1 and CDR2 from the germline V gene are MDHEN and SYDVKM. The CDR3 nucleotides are TGTGCCAGCAGCCCGATAGTGAACCGTCTCATGACAGAGCTCATTTACGAGCAGTACTTC. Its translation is CASSPIVNRLMTELIYEQYF. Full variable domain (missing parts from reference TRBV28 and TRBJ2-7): DVKVTQSSRYLVKRTGEKVFLECVQDMDHENMFWYRQDPGLGLRLIYFSYDVKMKEKGDIPEGYSVSREKKERFSLILESASTNQTSMYLCASSPIVNRLMTELIYEQYFGPGTRLTVT.

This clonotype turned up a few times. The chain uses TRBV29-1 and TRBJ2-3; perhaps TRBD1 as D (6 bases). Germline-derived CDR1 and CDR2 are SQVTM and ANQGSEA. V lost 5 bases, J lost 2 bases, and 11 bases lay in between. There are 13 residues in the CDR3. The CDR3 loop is CSVLGGNTDTQYF. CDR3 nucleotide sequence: TGCAGCGTTTTAGGGGGTAACACAGATACGCAGTATTTT.

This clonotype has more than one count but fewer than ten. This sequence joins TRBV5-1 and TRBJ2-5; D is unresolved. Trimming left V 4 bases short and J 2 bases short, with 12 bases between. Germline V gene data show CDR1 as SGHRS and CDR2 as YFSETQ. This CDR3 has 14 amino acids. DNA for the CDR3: TGCGCCAGCAGCGAGATTGGTAGGCAAGAGACCCAGTACTTC. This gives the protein CASSEIGRQETQYF. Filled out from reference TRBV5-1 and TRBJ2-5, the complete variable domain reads KAGVTQTPRYLIKTRGQQVTLSCSPISGHRSVSWYQQTPGQGLQFLFEYFSETQRNKGNFPGRFSGRQFSNSRSEMNVSTLELGDSALYLCASSEIGRQETQYFGPGTRLLVL.

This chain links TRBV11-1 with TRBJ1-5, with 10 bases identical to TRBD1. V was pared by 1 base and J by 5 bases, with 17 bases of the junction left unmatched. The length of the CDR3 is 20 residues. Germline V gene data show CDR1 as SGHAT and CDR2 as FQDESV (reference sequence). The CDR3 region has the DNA TGTGCCAGCAGCTTAGTCAAAGTTTGGGGACAGGGGACCAAGGATCAGCCCCAGCATTTT. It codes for CASSLVKVWGQGTKDQPQHF.

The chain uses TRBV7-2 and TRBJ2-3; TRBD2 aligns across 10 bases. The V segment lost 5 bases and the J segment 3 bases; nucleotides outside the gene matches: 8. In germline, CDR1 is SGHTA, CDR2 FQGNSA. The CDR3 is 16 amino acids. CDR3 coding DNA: TGTGCCAGCAGCCCGAAGGCTAGCGGGGGAACAGATACGCAGTATTTT. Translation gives CASSPKASGGTDTQYF.

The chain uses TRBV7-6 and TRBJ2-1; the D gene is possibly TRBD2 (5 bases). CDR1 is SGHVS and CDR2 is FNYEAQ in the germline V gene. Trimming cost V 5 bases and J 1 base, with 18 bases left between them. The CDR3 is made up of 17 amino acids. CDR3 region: CASSLRLSSESYNEQFF. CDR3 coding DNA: TGTGCCAGCAGCCTCAGACTAAGTAGCGAATCCTACAATGAGCAGTTCTTC.

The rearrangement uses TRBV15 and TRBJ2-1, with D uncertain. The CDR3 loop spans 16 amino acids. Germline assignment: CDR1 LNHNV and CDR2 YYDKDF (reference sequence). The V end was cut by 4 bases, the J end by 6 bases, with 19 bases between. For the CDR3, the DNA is TGTGCCACCAGCAAACGTCTCGGGCTGAGTATCAATGAGCAGTTCTTC. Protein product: CATSKRLGLSINEQFF.

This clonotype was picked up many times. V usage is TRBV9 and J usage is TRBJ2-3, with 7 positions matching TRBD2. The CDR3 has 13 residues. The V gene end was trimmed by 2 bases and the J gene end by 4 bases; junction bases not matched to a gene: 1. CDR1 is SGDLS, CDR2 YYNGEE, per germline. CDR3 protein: CASSVGLADTQYF. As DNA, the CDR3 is TGTGCCAGCAGCGTCGGACTAGCAGATACGCAGTATTTT.

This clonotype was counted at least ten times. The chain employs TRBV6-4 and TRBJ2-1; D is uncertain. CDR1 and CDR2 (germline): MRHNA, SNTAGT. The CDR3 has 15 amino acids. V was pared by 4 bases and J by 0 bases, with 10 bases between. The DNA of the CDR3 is TGTGCCAGCAGTGTTATTTTGAGCTCCTACAATGAGCAGTTCTTC. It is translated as CASSVILSSYNEQFF.

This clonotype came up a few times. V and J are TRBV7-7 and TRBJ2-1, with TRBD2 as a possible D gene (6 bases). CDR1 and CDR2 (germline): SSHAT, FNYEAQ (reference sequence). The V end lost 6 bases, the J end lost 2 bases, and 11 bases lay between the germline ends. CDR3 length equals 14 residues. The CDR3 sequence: CASRPIAAYNEQFF. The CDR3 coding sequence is TGTGCCAGCAGACCGATAGCGGCCTACAATGAGCAGTTCTTC.

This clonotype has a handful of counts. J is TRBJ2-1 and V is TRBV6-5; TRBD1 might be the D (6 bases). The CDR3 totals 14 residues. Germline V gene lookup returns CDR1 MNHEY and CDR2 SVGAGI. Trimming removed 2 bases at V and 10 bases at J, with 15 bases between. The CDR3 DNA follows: TGTGCCAGCAGTTACGCGTCAGGGGCTCGAGAGCAGTTCTTC. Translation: CASSYASGAREQFF.

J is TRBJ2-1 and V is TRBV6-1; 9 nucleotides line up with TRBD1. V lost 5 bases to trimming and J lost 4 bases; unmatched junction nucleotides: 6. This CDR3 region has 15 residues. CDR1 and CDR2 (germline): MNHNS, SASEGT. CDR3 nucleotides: TGTGCCAGCAGTCGACGGGACAGGGTTTACAATGAGCAGTTCTTC. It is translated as CASSRRDRVYNEQFF.

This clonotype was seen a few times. Here the CDR3 DNA reads TGTGCCAGCAGTGGCGACATCCCGGTAAATGAGCAGTTCTTC. Encoded protein: CASSGDIPVNEQFF. The rearrangement uses TRBV27 and TRBJ2-1, with D hard to call. This CDR3 has 14 residues. Germline lookup yields CDR1 MNHEY and CDR2 SMNVEV (reference sequence). The germline V and J ends were trimmed by 5 bases and 7 bases, with 15 bases remaining between them.

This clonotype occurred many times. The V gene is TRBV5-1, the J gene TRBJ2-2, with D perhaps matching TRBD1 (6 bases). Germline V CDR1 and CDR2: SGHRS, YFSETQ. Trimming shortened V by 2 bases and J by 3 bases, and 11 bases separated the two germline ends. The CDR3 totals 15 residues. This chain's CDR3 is CASSFRGSDTGELFF. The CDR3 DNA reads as TGCGCCAGCAGCTTTAGGGGGAGCGACACCGGGGAGCTGTTTTTT.